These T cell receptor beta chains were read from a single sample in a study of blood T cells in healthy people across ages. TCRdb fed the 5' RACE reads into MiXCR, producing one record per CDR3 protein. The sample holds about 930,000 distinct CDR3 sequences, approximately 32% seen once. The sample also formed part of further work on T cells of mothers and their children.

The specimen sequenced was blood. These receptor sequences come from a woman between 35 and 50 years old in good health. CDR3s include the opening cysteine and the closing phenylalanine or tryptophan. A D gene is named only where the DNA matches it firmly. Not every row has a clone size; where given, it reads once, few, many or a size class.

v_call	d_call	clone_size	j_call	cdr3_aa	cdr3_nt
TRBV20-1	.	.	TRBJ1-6	CSARSQINSPLHF	TGCAGTGCTAGGTCACAGATTAATTCACCCCTCCACTTT
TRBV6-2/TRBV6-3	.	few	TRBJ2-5	CASSGGPLEVGQYF	TGTGCCAGCAGTGGAGGGCCCCTTGAAGTTGGGCAGTACTTC
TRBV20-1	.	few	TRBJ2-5	CSARAPGGRETQYF	TGCAGTGCTAGAGCCCCTGGAGGCAGAGAGACCCAGTACTTC
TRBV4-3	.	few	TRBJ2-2	CASLGTAWELFF	TGCGCCAGTCTAGGGACTGCCTGGGAGCTGTTTTTT
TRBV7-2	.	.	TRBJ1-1	CASSPDRPLMNTEAFF	TGTGCCAGCAGCCCTGACAGGCCTCTCATGAACACTGAAGCTTTCTTT
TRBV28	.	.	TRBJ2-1	CASGGGGGTYNEQFF	TGTGCCAGCGGGGGAGGGGGGGGTACCTACAATGAGCAGTTCTTC
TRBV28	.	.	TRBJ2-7	CASSFPTSSSYEQYF	TGTGCCAGCAGTTTTCCTACAAGCAGCTCCTACGAGCAGTACTTC
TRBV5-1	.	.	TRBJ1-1	CAGSSQGGESTEAFF	TGCGCCGGCAGCTCACAAGGGGGGGAGAGCACTGAAGCTTTCTTT
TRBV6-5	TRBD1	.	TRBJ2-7	CASSDSFRGLEQYF	TGTGCCAGCAGTGACTCCTTCAGGGGGCTCGAGCAGTACTTC
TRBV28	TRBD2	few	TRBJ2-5	CASSITGWYGGFPGFRSYF	TGTGCCAGCAGTATAACTGGGTGGTACGGGGGGTTTCCAGGATTCCGATCGTACTTC
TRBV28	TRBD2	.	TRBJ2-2	CASSLKRGRIGELFF	TGTGCCAGCAGTTTAAAGCGGGGTCGGATCGGGGAGCTGTTTTTT
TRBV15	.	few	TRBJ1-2	CATHRGEGGYTF	TGTGCCACCCATCGGGGGGAGGGTGGCTACACCTTC
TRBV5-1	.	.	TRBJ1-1	CASSLTGHRTTEAFF	TGCGCCAGCAGCTTGACAGGCCACCGCACTACAGAAGCTTTCTTT
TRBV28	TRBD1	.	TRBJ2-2	CASSAPGQGFSGELFF	TGTGCCAGCAGCGCCCCGGGACAGGGGTTTTCCGGGGAGCTGTTTTTT
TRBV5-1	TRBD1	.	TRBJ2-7	CASSARQGLGYQQYF	TGCGCCAGCAGCGCCAGACAGGGGCTAGGCTACCAGCAGTACTTC
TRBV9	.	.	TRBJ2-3	CASSGVLWDTQYF	TGTGCCAGCAGTGGCGTTTTATGGGATACGCAGTATTTT
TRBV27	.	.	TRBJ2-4	CASSYPLAKNIQYF	TGTGCCAGCAGCTACCCTCTAGCCAAAAACATTCAGTACTTC
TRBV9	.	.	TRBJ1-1	CASRGEGSTEAFF	TGTGCCAGCAGAGGGGAAGGGAGCACTGAAGCTTTCTTT
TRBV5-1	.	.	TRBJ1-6	CASSLLGSGYSSPLHF	TGCGCCAGCAGCCTGCTGGGATCGGGTTATAGTTCACCCCTCCACTTT
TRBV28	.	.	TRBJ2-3	CASSAPGNAADTQYF	TGTGCCAGCAGTGCCCCCGGGAACGCCGCAGATACGCAGTATTTT
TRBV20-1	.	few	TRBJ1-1	CSARDPLGPQARNTEAFF	TGCAGTGCTAGAGATCCCCTTGGCCCCCAGGCGAGGAACACTGAAGCTTTCTTT
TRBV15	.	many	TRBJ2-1	CATSFGTAIGDEQFF	TGTGCCACCAGTTTTGGGACGGCGATAGGGGATGAGCAGTTCTTC
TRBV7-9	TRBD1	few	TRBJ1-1	CASSSDRQGKGAEAFF	TGTGCCAGCAGCTCCGACAGACAGGGGAAGGGCGCTGAAGCTTTCTTT
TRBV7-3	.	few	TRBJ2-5	CASSINMGGQETQYF	TGTGCCAGCAGCATCAACATGGGGGGGCAGGAGACCCAGTACTTC
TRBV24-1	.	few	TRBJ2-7	CATSDPWRIPRYEQYF	TGTGCCACCAGTGATCCGTGGCGGATCCCCCGCTACGAGCAGTACTTC
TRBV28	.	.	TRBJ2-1	CASSFLVSNAYNEQFF	TGTGCCAGCAGTTTTTTAGTTTCGAACGCCTACAATGAGCAGTTCTTC
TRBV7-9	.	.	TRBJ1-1	CASSLYKKGMSTEAFF	TGTGCCAGCAGCTTATATAAAAAGGGGATGAGCACTGAAGCTTTCTTT
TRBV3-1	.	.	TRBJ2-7	CASSQDPSDSYEQYF	TGTGCCAGCAGCCAAGATCCTTCGGACAGCTACGAGCAGTACTTC
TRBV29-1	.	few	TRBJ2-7	CSVCEGYEQYF	TGCAGCGTTTGTGAGGGCTACGAGCAGTACTTC
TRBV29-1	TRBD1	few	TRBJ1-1	CSVTGGLAEAFF	TGCAGCGTGACAGGGGGCCTGGCTGAAGCTTTCTTT
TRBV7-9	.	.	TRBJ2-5	CGWGATETQYF	TGTGGATGGGGGGCCACAGAGACCCAGTACTTC
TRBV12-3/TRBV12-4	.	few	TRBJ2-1	CASSFQGGNEQFF	TGTGCCAGCAGTTTTCAGGGCGGCAATGAGCAGTTCTTC
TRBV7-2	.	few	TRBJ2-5	CASSSDWEETQYF	TGTGCCAGCAGCTCCGACTGGGAAGAGACCCAGTACTTC
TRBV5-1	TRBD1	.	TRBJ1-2	CASRQATGGAGGYTF	TGCGCCAGCAGACAAGCGACAGGGGGCGCCGGTGGCTACACCTTC
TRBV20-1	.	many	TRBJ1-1	CSARDRRGNTEAFF	TGCAGTGCTAGAGACCGCAGGGGAAACACTGAAGCTTTCTTT
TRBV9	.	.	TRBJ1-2	CASSSMGGLGGYTF	TGTGCCAGCAGCTCAATGGGCGGATTGGGGGGCTACACCTTC
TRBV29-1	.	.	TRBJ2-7	CSASTRRNYEQYF	TGCAGCGCCTCTACCCGACGGAACTACGAGCAGTACTTC
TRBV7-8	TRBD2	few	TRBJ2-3	CASSLRTSTWTDTQYF	TGTGCCAGCAGCCTCCGGACTAGTACTTGGACAGATACGCAGTATTTT
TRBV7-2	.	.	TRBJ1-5	CASSPSRAIGNQPQHF	TGTGCCAGCAGCCCCTCCAGGGCCATTGGGAATCAGCCCCAGCATTTT